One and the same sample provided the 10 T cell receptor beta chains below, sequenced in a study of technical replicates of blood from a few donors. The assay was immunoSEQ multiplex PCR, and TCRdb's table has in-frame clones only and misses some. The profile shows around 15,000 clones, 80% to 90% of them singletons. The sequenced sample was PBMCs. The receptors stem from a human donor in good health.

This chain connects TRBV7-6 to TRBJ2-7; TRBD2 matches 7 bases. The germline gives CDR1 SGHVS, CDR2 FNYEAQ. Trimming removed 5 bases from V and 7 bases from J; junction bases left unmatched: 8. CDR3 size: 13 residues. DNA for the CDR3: TGTGCCAGCAGCCCAGGACTAGGAGCGGAGCAGTACTTC. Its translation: CASSPGLGAEQYF.

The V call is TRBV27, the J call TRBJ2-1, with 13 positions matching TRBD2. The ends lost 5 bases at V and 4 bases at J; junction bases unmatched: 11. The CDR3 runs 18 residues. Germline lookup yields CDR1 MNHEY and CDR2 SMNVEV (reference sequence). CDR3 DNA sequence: TGTGCCAGCAGTCCTATTGGGACTAGCGGGACTGTATACAATGAGCAGTTCTTC. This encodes CASSPIGTSGTVYNEQFF.

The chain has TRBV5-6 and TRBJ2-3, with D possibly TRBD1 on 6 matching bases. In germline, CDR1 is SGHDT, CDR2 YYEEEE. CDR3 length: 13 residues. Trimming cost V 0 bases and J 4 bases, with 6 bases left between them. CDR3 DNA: TGTGCCAGCAGCTTGGCAGGGGCAGATACGCAGTATTTT. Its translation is CASSLAGADTQYF.

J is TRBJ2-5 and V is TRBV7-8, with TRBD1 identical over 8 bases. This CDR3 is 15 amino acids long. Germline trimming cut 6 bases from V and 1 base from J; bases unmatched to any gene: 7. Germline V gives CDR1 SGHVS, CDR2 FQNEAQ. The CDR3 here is CASRDRDRSQETQYF. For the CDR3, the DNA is TGTGCCAGCAGAGACAGGGACAGGAGCCAAGAGACCCAGTACTTC.

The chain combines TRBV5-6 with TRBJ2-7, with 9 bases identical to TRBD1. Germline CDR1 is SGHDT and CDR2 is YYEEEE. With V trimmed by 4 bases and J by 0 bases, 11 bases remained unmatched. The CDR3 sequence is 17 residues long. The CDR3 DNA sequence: TGTGCCAGCAGCGGAGGGACAGGGAATAGCAGCTCCTACGAGCAGTACTTC. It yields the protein CASSGGTGNSSSYEQYF.

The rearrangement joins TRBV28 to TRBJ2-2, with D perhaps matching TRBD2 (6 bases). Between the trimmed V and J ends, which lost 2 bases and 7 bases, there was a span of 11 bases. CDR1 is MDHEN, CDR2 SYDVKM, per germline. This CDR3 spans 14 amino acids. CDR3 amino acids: CASSLGEVSGELFF. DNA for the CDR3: TGTGCCAGCAGTTTAGGGGAGGTCAGCGGGGAGCTGTTTTTT.

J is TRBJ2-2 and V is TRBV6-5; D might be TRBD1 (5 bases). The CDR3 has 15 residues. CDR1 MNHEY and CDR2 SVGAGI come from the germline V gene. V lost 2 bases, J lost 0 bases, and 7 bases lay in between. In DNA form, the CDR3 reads TGTGCCAGCAGTTACGACAGTACGAACACCGGGGAGCTGTTTTTT. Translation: CASSYDSTNTGELFF.

The CDR3 loop reads CAIKTGTFSYEQYF. The CDR3, as DNA: TGTGCCATCAAAACCGGGACTTTTTCCTACGAGCAGTACTTC. The gene calls are TRBV10-3 and TRBJ2-7; D possibly corresponds to TRBD2 (6 bases). The ends were cut back, 7 bases at V and 1 base at J, with 14 bases in the middle. CDR3 length: 14 residues. Looked up from germline, CDR1 is ENHRY and CDR2 is SYGVKD.

The CDR3 loop reads CASSEGGRSQPQHF. CDR3 in DNA: TGTGCCAGCAGCGAAGGGGGTAGGAGTCAGCCCCAGCATTTT. The rearrangement joins TRBV9 to TRBJ1-5, with D maybe TRBD1 (6 bases). This CDR3 is built from 14 residues. Trimming left V 3 bases short and J 6 bases short, with 13 bases between. CDR1 SGDLS and CDR2 YYNGEE come from the germline V gene.

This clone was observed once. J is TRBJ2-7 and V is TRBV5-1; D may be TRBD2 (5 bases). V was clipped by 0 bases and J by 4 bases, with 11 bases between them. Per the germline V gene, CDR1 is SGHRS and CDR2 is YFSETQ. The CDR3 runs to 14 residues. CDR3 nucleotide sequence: TGCGCCAGCAGCTTGGGCGGGTCCGCTTACGAGCAGTACTTC. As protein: CASSLGGSAYEQYF.